This T cell receptor beta chain appears in the sequencing data of a study of post-analysis software for immune sequencing data. At the level of the study: The courses of disease that were included comprised relapsing-remitting, secondary progressive and progressive-relapsing multiple sclerosis. Study-level points and caveats: For normalized Chao1 diversity, multiple sclerosis patients scored significantly lower than controls did. Elevated frequency relative to controls characterized roughly five TRBV segments in patients, TRBV5-6, TRBV5-1 and TRBV20-1 among them.

Germline V gives CDR1 MDHEN, CDR2 SYDVKM. V lost 2 bases and J 5 bases, leaving 6 bases between the germline ends. The CDR3 length is 13 residues. Every TCR beta cDNA library bore unique molecular identifiers. When about 0.95 to 10 million T cells were used, they gave a few hundred thousand cDNA molecules. In TCRdb, the PCR reads were re-called with MiXCR into one record per CDR3 protein. The sample yields about 460,000 distinct CDR3 sequences, roughly 45% seen once. Details on this clonotype: Its matching antigen is unknown.

This chain connects TRBV28 to TRBJ2-2; no firm D call. This clonotype was obtained from a girl between 10 and 17 years old with multiple sclerosis. The source material was blood. Written as DNA, the CDR3 is TGTGCCAGCAGTTTAAAGGCTACCGGGGAGCTGTTTTTT. It encodes CASSLKATGELFF.